This TCR beta chain is from a study of cytomegalovirus exposure and HLA in healthy donors. Study-wide points: TCR beta V- and J-gene trimming, according to a later analysis, was linked to a missense DCLRE1C variant. In vitro experiments confirmed that three CMV-associated chains were specific for CMV antigens.

Germline CDR1 is DFQATT and CDR2 is SNEGSKA (reference sequence). The CDR3 covers 11 residues. With 6 bases clipped from V and 3 bases from J, the junction kept 2 bases outside the gene matches. Worth noting for this clone: The target antigen is unknown.

Vbeta (60) and Jbeta (13) primers were used in the PCR. Data came from immunoSEQ multiplex PCR; TCRdb stores just in-frame clones and leaves some out. In the table there are some 200,000 clones, approximately 79% of which are singletons. Sequencing was done on a sample of PBMCs. This chain uses TRBV20-1 with TRBJ2-7, with TRBD1 identical over 7 bases. The clonotype originates from a girl under 18 in good health and CMV-seropositive. The chain's CDR3 is CSAGTVYEQYF. DNA of the CDR3: TGCAGTGCGGGGACAGTCTACGAGCAGTACTTC.